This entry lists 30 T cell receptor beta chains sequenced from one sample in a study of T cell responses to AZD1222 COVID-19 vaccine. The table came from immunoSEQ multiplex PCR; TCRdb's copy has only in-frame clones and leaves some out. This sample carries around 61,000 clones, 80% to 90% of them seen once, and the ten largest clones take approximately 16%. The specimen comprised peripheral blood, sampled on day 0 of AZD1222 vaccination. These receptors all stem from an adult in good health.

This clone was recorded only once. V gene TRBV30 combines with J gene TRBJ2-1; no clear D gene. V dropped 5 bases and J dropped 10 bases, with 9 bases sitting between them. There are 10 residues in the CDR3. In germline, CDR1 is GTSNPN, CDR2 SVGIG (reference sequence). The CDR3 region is CAWGEREQFF. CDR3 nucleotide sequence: TGTGCCTGGGGTGAGAGGGAGCAGTTCTTC.

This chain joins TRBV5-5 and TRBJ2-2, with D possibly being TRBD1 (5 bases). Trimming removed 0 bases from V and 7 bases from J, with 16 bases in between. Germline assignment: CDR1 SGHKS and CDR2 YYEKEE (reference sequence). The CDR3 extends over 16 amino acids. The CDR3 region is CASSLGLTQGFGELFF. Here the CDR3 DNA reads TGTGCCAGCAGCTTGGGATTGACCCAGGGCTTCGGGGAGCTGTTTTTT.

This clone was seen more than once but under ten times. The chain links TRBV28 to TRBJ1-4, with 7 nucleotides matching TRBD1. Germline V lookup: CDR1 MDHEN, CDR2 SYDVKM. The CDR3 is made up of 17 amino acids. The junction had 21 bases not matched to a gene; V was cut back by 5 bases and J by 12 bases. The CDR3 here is CASSPTGGGSLRSELFF. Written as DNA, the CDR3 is TGTGCCAGCAGTCCTACTGGAGGGGGCTCGTTGCGATCGGAACTGTTTTTT.

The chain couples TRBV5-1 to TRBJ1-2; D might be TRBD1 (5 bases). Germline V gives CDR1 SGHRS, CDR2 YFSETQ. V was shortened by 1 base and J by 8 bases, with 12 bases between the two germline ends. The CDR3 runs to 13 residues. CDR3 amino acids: CASSLTGAQGYTF. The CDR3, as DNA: TGCGCCAGCAGCTTGACTGGGGCTCAGGGCTACACCTTC.

The CDR3 DNA is TGTGCCAGCAGCTCCACGGACAGGCTCAACGAGCAGTACTTC. This translates into CASSSTDRLNEQYF. This chain links TRBV5-4 with TRBJ2-7; 7 positions agree with TRBD1. Germline V gene sequence: CDR1 SGHNT, CDR2 YYREEE (reference sequence). The CDR3 is 14 amino acids. The V gene end was trimmed by 3 bases and the J gene end by 5 bases; junction bases not matched to a gene: 8.

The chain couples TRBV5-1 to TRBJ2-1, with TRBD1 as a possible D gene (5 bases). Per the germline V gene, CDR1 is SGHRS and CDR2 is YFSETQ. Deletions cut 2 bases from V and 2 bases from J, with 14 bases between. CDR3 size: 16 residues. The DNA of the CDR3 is TGCGCCAGCAGCTTATATCAGGGTGGGGCCTACAATGAGCAGTTCTTC. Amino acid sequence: CASSLYQGGAYNEQFF.

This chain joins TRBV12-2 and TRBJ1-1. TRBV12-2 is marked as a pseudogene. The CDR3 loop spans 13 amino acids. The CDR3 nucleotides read TGTGCAAGTCGCTTAGCGCTTCCGGGAGGCGCTTTCTTT. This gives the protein CASRLALPGGAFF.

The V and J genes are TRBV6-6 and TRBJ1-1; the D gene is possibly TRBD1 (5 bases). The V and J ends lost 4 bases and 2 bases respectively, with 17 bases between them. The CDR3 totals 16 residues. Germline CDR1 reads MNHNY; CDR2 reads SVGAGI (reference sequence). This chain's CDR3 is CASSSALGTANTEAFF. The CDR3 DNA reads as TGTGCCAGCAGTTCAGCTTTGGGGACGGCTAACACTGAAGCTTTCTTT.

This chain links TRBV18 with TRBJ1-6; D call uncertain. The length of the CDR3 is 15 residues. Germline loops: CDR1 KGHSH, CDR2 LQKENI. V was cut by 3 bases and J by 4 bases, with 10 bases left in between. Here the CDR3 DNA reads TGTGCCAGCTCACCCCAGGTTTCGTATAATTCACCCCTCCACTTT. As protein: CASSPQVSYNSPLHF.

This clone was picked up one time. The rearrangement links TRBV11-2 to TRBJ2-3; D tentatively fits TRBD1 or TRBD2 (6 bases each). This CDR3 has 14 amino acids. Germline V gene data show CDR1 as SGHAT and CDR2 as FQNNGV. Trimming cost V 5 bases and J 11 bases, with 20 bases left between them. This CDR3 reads CASSNAGHGVKQYF. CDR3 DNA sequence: TGTGCCAGCAGCAACGCGGGACATGGAGTTAAGCAGTATTTT.

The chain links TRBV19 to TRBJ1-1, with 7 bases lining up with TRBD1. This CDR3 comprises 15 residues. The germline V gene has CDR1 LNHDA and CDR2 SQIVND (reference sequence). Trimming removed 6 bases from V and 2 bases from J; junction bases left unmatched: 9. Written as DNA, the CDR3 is TGTGCCAGTAGGGTATCGGGACAGCCTAACACTGAAGCTTTCTTT. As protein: CASRVSGQPNTEAFF.

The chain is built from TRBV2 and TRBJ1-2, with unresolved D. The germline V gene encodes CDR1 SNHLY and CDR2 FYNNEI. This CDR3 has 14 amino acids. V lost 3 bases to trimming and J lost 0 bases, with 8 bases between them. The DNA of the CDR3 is TGTGCCAGCAGTGATAGGTTTACTAACTATGGCTACACCTTC. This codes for CASSDRFTNYGYTF. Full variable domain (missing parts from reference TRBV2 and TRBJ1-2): EPEVTQTPSHQVTQMGQEVILRCVPISNHLYFYWYRQILGQKVEFLVSFYNNEISEKSEIFDDQFSVERPDGSNFTLKIRSTKLEDSAMYFCASSDRFTNYGYTFGSGTRLTVV.

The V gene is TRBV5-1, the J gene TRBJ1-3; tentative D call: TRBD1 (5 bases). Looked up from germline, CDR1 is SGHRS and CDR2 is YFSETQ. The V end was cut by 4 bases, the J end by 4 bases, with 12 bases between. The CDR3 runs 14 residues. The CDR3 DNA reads TGCGCCAGCAGCCCCGGCCAGGGAGGAAACACCATATATTTT. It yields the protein CASSPGQGGNTIYF.

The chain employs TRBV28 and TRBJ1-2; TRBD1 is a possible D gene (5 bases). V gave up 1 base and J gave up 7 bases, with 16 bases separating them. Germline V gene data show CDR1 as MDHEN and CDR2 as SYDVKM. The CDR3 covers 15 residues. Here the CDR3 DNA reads TGTGCCAGCAGTTTATTTGTACAGGCCGGGGGTGGCTACACCTTC. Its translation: CASSLFVQAGGGYTF.

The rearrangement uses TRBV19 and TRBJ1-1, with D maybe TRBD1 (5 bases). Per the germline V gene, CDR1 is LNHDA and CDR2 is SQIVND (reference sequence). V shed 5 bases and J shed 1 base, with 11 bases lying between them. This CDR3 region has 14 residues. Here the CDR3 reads CASSSLQGNTEAFF. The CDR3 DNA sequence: TGTGCCAGTAGTTCCCTCCAGGGGAACACTGAAGCTTTCTTT.

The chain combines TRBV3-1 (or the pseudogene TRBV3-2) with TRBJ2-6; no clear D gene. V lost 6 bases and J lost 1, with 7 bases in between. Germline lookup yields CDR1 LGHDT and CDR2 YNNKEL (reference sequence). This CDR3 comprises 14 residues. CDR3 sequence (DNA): TGTGCCAGCAGAAAGCTTTCTGGGGCCAACGTCCTGACTTTC. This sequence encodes CASRKLSGANVLTF.

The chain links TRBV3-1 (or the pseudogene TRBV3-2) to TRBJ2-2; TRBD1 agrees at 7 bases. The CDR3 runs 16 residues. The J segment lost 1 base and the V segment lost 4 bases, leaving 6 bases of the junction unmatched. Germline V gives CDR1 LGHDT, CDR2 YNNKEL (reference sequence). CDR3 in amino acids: CASSRRQGGNTGELFF. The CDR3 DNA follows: TGTGCCAGCAGCCGTCGACAGGGCGGGAACACCGGGGAGCTGTTTTTT.

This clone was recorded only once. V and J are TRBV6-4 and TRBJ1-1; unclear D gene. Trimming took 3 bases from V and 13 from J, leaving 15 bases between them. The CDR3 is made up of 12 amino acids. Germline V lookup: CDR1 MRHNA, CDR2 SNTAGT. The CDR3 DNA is TGTGCCAGCAGTGATGGGCGGGCCCCGGGTTTCTTT. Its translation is CASSDGRAPGFF.

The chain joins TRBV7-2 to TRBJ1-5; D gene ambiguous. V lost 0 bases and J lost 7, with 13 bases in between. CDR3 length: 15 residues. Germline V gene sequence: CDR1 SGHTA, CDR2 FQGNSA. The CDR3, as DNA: TGTGCCAGCAGCTTAGCTGTAGCGGCTGGGCAGCCCCAGCATTTT. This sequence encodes CASSLAVAAGQPQHF.

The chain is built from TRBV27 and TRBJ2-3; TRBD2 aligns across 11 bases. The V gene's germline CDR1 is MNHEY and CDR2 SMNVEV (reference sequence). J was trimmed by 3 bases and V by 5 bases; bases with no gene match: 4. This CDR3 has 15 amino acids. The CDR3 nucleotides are TGTGCCAGCAGTCTGGGACTAGCGGTGACAGATACGCAGTATTTT. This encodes CASSLGLAVTDTQYF.

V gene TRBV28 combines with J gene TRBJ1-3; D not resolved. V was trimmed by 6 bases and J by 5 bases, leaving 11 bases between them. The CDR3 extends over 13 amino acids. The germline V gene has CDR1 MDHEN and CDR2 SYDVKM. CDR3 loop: CASSPGARNTIYF. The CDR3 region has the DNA TGTGCCAGCAGCCCGGGCGCCCGAAACACCATATATTTT.

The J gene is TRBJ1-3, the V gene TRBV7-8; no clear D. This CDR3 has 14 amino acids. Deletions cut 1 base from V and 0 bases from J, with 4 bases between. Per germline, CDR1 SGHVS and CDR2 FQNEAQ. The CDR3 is CASSLGDSGNTIYF. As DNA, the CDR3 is TGTGCCAGCAGCTTAGGTGACTCTGGAAACACCATATATTTT.

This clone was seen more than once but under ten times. CDR3 DNA sequence: TGTGCCAGCAGTCCGACTGACAGTTCTAGCGGGGAGCTGTTTTTT. Protein sequence: CASSPTDSSSGELFF. The genes are TRBV28 and TRBJ2-2, with D possibly matching TRBD1 (5 bases). Germline values: CDR1 MDHEN, CDR2 SYDVKM. The CDR3 has 15 residues. V was cut by 5 bases and J by 7 bases, with 17 bases left in between.

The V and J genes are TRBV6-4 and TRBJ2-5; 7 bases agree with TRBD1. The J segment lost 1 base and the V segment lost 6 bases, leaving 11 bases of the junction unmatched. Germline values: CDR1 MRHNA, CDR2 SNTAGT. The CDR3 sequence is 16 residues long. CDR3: CASRKVGQVGQETQYF. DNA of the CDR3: TGTGCCAGCAGGAAGGTCGGACAGGTGGGCCAAGAGACCCAGTACTTC.

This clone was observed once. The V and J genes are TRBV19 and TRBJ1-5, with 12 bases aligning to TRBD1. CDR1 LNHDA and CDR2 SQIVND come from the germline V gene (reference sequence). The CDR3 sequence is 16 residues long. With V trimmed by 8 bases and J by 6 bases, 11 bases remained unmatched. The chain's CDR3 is CASGTGTGGLGQPQHF. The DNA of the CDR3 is TGTGCCAGTGGTACCGGGACAGGGGGCTTAGGTCAGCCCCAGCATTTT.

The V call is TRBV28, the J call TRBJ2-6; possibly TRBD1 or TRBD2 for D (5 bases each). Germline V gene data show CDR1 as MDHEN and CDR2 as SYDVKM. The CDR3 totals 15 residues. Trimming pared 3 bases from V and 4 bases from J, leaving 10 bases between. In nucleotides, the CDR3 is TGTGCCAGCAGTTTGATGGGGGTAGGGGCCAACGTCCTGACTTTC. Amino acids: CASSLMGVGANVLTF.

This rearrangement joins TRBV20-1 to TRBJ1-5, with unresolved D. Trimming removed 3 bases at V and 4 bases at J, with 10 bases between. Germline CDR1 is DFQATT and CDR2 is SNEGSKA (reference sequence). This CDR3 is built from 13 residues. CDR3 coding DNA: TGCAGTGCTAGTTGGGGAGCAAATCAGCCCCAGCATTTT. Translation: CSASWGANQPQHF.

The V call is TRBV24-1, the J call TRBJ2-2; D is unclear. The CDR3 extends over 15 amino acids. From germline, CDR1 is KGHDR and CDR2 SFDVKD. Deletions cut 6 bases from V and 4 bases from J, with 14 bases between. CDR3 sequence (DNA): TGTGCCACCAGTCCTACCGAACTCTTCACCGGGGAGCTGTTTTTT. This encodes CATSPTELFTGELFF.

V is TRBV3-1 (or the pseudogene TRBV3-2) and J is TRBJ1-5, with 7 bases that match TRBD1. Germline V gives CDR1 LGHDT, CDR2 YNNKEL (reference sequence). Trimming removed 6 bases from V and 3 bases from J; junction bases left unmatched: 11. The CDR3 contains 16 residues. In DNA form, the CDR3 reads TGTGCCAGCAGTCCTACAGGGGCTGGCCCCAATCAGCCCCAGCATTTT. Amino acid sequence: CASSPTGAGPNQPQHF.

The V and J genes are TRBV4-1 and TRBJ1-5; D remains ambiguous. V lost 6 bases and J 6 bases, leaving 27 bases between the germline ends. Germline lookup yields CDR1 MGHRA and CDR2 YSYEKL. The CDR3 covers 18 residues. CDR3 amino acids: CASSTRDTLITSSQPQHF. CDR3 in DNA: TGCGCCAGCAGTACCAGAGACACCCTTATCACCTCCAGTCAGCCCCAGCATTTT.